This T cell receptor (beta chain) was profiled in a study of T cells after yellow fever vaccination. Study background: Any fraction with a low cell number was prepared using SMART-Seq v4 Ultra Low Input.

Study-wide results and caveats: Although most clonotypes did not, a small share appeared in both CD4 and CD8 compartments.

5'RACE template switching produced TCR cDNA carrying a universal primer site and UMIs. One entry per CDR3 protein results from TCRdb running MiXCR on the 5' RACE reads. The table includes around 300,000 distinct CDR3 sequences, over 10% detected once. A note on this clonotype: No antigen is known for it.

CDR1 and CDR2 from the germline V gene are SGHAT and FQNNGV. The CDR3 loop spans 15 amino acids. The V and J ends lost 4 bases and 3 bases, in that order; junction bases with no gene match: 5. Here the sequenced sample was CD4+ T cells sorted from PBMCs, taken 45 days after the yellow fever booster vaccination. The receptor was derived from a man in his thirties or forties who received the YFV17D yellow fever vaccine. The V and J genes are TRBV11-2 and TRBJ2-1, with 8 bases identical to TRBD2. The CDR3 protein is CASSSQRGSYNEQFF. CDR3 sequence (DNA): TGTGCCAGCAGCTCCCAGCGGGGGAGCTACAATGAGCAGTTCTTC.